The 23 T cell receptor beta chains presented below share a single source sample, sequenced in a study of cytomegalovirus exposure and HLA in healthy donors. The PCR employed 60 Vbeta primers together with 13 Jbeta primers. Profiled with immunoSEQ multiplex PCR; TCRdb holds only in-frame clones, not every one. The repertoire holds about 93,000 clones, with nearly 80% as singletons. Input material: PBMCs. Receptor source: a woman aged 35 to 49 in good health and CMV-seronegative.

In DNA, the CDR3 is TGTGCCAGCAGTACGGGACAGGGAGGGAACACTGAAGCTTTCTTT. Protein sequence: CASSTGQGGNTEAFF. This chain connects TRBV6-6 to TRBJ1-1; TRBD1 aligns across 9 bases. V lost 5 bases and J lost 1; bases outside the gene matches: 5. This CDR3 is built from 15 residues. Germline loops: CDR1 MNHNY, CDR2 SVGAGI (reference sequence).

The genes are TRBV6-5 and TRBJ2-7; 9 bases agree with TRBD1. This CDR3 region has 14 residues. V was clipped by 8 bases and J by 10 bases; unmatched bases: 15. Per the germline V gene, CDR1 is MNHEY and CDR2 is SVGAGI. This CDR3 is CASPNPGQGLIQYF. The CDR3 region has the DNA TGTGCCAGCCCCAACCCGGGACAGGGACTTATACAGTACTTC.

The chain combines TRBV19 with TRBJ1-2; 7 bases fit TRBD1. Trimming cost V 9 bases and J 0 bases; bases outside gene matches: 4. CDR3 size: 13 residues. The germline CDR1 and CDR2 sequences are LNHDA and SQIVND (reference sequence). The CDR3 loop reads CASTGQANYGYTF. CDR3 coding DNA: TGTGCCAGCACCGGACAGGCTAACTATGGCTACACCTTC.

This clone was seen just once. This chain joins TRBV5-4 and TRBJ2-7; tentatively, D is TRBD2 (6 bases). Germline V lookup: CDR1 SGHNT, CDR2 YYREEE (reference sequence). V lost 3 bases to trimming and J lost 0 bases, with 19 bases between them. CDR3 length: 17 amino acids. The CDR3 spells CASSSGLRTMSSYEQYF. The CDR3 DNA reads TGTGCCAGCAGCTCGGGACTCCGAACTATGAGCTCCTACGAGCAGTACTTC. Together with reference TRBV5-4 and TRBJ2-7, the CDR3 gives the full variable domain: ETGVTQSPTHLIKTRGQQVTLRCSSQSGHNTVSWYQQALGQGPQFIFQYYREEENGRGNFPPRFSGLQFPNYSSELNVNALELDDSALYLCASSSGLRTMSSYEQYFGPGTRLTVT.

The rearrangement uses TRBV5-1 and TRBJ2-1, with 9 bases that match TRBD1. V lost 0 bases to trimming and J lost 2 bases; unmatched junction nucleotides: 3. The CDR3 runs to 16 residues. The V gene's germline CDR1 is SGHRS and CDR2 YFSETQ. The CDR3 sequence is CASSLGGTGTYNEQFF. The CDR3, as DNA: TGCGCCAGCAGCTTGGGGGGGACAGGGACCTACAATGAGCAGTTCTTC.

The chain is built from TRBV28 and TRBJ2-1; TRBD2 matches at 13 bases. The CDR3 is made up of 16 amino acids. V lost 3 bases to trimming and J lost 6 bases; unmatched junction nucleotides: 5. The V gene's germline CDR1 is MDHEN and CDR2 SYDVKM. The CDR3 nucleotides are TGTGCCAGCAGTTTGGGGGGACTAGCGGGAATCAATGAGCAGTTCTTC. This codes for CASSLGGLAGINEQFF.

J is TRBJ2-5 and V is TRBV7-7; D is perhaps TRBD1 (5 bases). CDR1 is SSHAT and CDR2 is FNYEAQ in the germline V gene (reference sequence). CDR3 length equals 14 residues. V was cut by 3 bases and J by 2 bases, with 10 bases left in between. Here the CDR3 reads CASSFWGPQETQYF. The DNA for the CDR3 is TGTGCCAGCAGCTTTTGGGGCCCTCAAGAGACCCAGTACTTC.

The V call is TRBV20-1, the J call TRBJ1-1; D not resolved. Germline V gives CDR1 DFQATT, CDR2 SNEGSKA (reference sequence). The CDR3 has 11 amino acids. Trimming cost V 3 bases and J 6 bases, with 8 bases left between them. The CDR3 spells CSASAYSEAFF. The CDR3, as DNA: TGCAGTGCTAGTGCGTACTCTGAAGCTTTCTTT.

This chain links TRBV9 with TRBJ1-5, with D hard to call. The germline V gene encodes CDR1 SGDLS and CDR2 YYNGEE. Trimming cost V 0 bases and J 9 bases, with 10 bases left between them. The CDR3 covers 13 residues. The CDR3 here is CASSVAPGRPQHF. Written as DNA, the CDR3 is TGTGCCAGCAGCGTAGCCCCAGGTAGGCCCCAGCATTTT.

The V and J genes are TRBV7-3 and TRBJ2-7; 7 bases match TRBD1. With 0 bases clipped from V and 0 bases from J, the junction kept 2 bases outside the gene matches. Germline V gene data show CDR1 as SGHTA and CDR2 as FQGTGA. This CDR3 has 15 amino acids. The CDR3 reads CASSLTGGSSYEQYF. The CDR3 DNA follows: TGTGCCAGCAGCTTAACAGGGGGCAGCTCCTACGAGCAGTACTTC.

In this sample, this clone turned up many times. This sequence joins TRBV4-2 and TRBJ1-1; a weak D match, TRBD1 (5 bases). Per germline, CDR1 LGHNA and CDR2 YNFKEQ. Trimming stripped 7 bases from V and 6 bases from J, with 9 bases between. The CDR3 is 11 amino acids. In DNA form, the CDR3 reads TGTGCCAGCATCTGGGGCGCTGAAGCTTTCTTT. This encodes CASIWGAEAFF.

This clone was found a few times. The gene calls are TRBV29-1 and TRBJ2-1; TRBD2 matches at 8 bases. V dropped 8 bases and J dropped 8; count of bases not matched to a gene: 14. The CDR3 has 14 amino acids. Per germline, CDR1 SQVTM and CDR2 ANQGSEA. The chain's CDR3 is CSFRRIAGSHEQFF. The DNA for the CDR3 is TGCAGCTTCCGTCGGATAGCGGGAAGCCATGAGCAGTTCTTC.

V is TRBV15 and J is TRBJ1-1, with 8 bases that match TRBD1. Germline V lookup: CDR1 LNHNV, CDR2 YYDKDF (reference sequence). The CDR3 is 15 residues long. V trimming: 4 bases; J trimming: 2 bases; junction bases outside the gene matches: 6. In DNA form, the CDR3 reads TGTGCCACCAGCACAGGGGGCAGAGGAAACACTGAAGCTTTCTTT. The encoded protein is CATSTGGRGNTEAFF.

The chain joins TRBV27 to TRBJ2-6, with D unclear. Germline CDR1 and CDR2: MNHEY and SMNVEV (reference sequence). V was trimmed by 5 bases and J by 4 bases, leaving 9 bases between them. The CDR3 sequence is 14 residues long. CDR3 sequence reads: CASSRDWGANVLTF. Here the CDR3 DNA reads TGTGCCAGCAGTCGCGACTGGGGGGCCAACGTCCTGACTTTC.

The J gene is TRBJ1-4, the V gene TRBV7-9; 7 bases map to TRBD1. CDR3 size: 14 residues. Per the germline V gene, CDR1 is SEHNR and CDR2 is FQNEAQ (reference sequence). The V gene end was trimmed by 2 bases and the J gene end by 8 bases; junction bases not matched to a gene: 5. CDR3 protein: CASSLSWTGEKLFF. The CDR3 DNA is TGTGCCAGCAGCTTAAGTTGGACAGGAGAAAAACTGTTTTTT.

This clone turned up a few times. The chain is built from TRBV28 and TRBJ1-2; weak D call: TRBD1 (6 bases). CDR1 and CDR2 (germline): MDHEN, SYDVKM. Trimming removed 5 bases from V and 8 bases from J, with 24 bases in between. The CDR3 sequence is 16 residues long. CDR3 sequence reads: CASSLLGPFRGGGYTF. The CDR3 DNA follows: TGTGCCAGCAGTCTTTTAGGCCCGTTCAGGGGTGGGGGCTACACCTTC.

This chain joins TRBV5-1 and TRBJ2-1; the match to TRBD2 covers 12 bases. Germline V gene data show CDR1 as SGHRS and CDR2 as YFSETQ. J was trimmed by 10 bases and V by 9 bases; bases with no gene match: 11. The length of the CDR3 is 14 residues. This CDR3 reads CATRTSGALTEQFF. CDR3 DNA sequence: TGCGCCACCAGGACTAGCGGGGCCCTGACGGAGCAGTTCTTC. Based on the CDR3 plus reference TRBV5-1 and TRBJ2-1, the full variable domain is KAGVTQTPRYLIKTRGQQVTLSCSPISGHRSVSWYQQTPGQGLQFLFEYFSETQRNKGNFPGRFSGRQFSNSRSEMNVSTLELGDSALYLCATRTSGALTEQFFGPGTRLTVL.

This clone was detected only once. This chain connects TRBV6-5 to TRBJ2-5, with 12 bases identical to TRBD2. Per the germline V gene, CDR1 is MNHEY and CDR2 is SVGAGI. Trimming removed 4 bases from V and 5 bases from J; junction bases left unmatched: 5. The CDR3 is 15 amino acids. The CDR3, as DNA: TGTGCCAGCAGTTCCCCAACTAGCGGGAGGGAGACCCAGTACTTC. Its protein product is CASSSPTSGRETQYF.

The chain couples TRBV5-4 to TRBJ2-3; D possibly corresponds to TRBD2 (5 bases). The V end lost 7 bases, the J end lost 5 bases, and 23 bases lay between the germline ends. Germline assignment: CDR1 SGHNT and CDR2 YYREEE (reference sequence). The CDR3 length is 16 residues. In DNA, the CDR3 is TGTGCCAGCTCATCCTCGTTAATAGCGTCTCAAGATACGCAGTATTTT. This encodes CASSSSLIASQDTQYF.

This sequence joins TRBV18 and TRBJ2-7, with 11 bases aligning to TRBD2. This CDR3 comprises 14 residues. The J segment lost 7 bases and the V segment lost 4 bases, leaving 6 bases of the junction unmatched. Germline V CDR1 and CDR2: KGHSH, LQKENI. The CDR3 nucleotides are TGTGCCAGCTCACTGGGACTAGCGGAGGGGGAGCAGTACTTC. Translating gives CASSLGLAEGEQYF.

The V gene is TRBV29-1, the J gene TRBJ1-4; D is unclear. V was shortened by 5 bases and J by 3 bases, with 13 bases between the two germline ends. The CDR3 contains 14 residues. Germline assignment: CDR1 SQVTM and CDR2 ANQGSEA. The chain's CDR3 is CSVLPVSSNEKLFF. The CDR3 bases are TGCAGCGTTCTCCCCGTATCCTCTAATGAAAAACTGTTTTTT.

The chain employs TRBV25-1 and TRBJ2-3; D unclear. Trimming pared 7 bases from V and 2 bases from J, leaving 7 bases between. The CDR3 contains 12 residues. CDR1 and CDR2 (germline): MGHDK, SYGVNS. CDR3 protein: CASTSSTDTQYF. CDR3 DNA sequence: TGTGCCAGCACTTCCTCCACAGATACGCAGTATTTT.

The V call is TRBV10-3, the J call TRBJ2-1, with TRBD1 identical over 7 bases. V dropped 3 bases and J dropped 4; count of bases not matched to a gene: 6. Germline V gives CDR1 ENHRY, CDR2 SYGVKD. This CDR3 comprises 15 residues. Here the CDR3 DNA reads TGTGCCATCAGTGATACGACAGGGCCTTACAATGAGCAGTTCTTC. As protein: CAISDTTGPYNEQFF.